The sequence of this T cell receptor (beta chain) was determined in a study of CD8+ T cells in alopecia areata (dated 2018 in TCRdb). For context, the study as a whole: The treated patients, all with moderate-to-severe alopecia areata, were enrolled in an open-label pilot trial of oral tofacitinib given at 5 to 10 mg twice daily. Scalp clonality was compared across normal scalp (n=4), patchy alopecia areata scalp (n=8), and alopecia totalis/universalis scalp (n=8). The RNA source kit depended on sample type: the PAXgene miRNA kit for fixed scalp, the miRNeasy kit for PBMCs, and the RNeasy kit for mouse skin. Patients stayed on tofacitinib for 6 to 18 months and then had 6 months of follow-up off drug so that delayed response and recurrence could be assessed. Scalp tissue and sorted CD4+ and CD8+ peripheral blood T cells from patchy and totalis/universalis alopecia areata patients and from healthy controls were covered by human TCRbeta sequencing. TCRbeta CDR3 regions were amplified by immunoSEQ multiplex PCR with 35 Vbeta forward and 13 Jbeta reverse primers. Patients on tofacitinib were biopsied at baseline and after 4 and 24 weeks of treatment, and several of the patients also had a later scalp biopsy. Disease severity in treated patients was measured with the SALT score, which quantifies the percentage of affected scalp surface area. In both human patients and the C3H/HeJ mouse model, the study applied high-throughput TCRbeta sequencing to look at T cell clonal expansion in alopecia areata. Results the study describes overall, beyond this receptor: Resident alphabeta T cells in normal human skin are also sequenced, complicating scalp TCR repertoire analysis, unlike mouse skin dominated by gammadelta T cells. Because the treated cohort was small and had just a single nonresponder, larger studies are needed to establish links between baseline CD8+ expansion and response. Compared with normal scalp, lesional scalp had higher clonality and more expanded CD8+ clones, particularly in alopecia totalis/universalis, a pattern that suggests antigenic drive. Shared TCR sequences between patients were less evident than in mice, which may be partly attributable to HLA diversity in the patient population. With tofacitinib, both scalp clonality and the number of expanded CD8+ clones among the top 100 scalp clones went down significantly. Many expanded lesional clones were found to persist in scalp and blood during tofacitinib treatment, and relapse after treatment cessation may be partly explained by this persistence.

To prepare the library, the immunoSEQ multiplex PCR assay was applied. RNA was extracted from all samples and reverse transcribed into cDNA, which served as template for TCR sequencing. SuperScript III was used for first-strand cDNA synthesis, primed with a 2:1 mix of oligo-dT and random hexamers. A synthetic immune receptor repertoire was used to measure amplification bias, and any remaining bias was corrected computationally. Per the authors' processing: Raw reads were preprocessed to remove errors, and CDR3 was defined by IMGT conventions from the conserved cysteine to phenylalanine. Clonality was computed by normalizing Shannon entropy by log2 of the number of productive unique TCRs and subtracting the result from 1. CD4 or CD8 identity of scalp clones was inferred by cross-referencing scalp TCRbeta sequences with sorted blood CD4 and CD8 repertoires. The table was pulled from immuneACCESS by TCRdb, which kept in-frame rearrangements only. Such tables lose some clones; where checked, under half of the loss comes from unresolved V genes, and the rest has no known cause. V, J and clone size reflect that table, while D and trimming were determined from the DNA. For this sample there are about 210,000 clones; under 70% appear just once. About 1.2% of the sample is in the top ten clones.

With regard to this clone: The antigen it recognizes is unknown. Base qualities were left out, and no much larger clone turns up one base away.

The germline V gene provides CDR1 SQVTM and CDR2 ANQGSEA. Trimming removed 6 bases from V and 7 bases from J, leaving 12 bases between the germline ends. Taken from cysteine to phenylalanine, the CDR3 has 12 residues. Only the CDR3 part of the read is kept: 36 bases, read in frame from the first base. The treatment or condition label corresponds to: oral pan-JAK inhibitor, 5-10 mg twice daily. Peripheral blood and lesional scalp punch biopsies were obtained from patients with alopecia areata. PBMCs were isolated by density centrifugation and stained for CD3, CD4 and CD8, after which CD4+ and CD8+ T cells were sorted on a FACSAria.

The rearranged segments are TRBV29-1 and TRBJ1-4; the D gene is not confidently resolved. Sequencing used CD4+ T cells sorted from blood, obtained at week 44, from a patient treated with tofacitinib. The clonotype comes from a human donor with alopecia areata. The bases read TGCAGCGTCTCCCCGCCAGGTGAAAAACTGTTTTTT. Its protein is CSVSPPGEKLFF.